This record covers a single T cell receptor beta chain. This CDR3 is built from 12 residues. Germline lookup yields CDR1 SGHDT and CDR2 YYEEEE. V lost 1 base, J lost 7 bases, and 8 bases lay in between. The entry originates in a study of identical twins. TCRdb passed the 5' RACE reads through MiXCR, listing each CDR3 protein once. The sample holds about 900,000 distinct CDR3 sequences, roughly an eighth seen once. This sample was shared with a second study, whose subject was yellow fever vaccine responses in identical twins.

The source is a woman younger than 30 in good health. Source material: PBMCs. The V gene is TRBV5-6, the J gene TRBJ1-2, with unresolved D. The CDR3 sequence is CASSLSDFGYTF. Written as DNA, the CDR3 is TGTGCCAGCAGCTTGTCGGACTTTGGCTACACCTTC.